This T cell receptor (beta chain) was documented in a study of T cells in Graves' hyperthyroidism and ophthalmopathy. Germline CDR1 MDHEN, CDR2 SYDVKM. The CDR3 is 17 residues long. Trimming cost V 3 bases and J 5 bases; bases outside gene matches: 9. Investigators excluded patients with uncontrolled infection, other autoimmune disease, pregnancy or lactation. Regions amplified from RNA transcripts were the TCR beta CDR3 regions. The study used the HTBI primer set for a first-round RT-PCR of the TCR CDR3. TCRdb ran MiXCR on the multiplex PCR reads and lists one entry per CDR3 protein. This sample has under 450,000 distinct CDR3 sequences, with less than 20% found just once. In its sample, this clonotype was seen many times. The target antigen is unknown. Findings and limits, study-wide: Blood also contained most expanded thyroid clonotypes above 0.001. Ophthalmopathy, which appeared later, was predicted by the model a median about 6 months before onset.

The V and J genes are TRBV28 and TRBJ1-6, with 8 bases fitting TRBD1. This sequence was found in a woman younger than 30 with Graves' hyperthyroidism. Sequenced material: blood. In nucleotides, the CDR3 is TGTGCCAGCAGTTTGGGCACAGGGGGAAACGATAATTCACCCCTCCACTTT. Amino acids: CASSLGTGGNDNSPLHF. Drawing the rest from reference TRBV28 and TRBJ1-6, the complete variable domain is DVKVTQSSRYLVKRTGEKVFLECVQDMDHENMFWYRQDPGLGLRLIYFSYDVKMKEKGDIPEGYSVSREKKERFSLILESASTNQTSMYLCASSLGTGGNDNSPLHFGNGTRLTVT.